Following are 24 T cell receptor beta chains from one sample sequenced in a study of blood T cell repertoires in COVID-19. Sequenced by immunoSEQ multiplex PCR; TCRdb stores in-frame clones only, minus some. The repertoire holds 130,000 or so clones, over 75% seen once, with roughly 1.5% in the top ten. Material for sequencing was peripheral blood. Receptor source: a human donor in a cohort sampled during active COVID-19.

The chain combines TRBV27 with TRBJ1-4, with D perhaps TRBD1 (6 bases). Germline CDR1 reads MNHEY; CDR2 reads SMNVEV (reference sequence). This CDR3 region has 15 residues. Trimming shortened V by 5 bases and J by 4 bases, and 14 bases separated the two germline ends. CDR3 sequence (DNA): TGTGCCAGCAGTCCCTGGACAGACTATAATGAAAAACTGTTTTTT. This sequence encodes CASSPWTDYNEKLFF.

This rearrangement joins TRBV3-1 (or the pseudogene TRBV3-2) to TRBJ2-3, with 9 bases lining up with TRBD2. The CDR3 consists of 17 residues. From germline, CDR1 is LGHDT and CDR2 YNNKEL (reference sequence). J was trimmed by 3 bases and V by 1 base; bases with no gene match: 8. CDR3 bases: TGTGCCAGCAGCCAAGTCTCTGGGCTAGCGGGGACAGATACGCAGTATTTT. It translates to CASSQVSGLAGTDTQYF.

This clone was detected only once. V usage is TRBV27 and J usage is TRBJ2-1, with TRBD2 matching 16 bases. In germline, CDR1 is MNHEY, CDR2 SMNVEV (reference sequence). There are 19 residues in the CDR3. With 5 bases clipped from V and 9 bases from J, the junction kept 16 bases outside the gene matches. The CDR3 spells CASSGLGLAGGPGLSEQFF. CDR3 sequence (DNA): TGTGCCAGCAGTGGGCTGGGACTAGCGGGAGGGCCTGGACTGAGTGAGCAGTTCTTC.

This clone was picked up a small number of times. The chain recombines TRBV9 with TRBJ2-1, with 7 bases identical to TRBD2. The germline CDR1 and CDR2 sequences are SGDLS and YYNGEE. V shed 3 bases and J 0 bases; nucleotides not matched to a gene: 9. CDR3 length: 17 residues. In DNA form, the CDR3 reads TGTGCCAGCAGCGCCTCCACTAGCGTAAGCTCCTACAATGAGCAGTTCTTC. It codes for CASSASTSVSSYNEQFF.

V usage is TRBV4-3 and J usage is TRBJ2-1; D is uncertain. CDR1 LGHNA and CDR2 YSLEER come from the germline V gene. Trimming shortened V by 4 bases and J by 0 bases, and 13 bases separated the two germline ends. CDR3 size: 16 residues. CDR3 residues: CASSPHPPSSYNEQFF. The CDR3, as DNA: TGCGCCAGCAGCCCTCATCCCCCGAGCTCCTACAATGAGCAGTTCTTC.

This clone was observed a few times. The CDR3 here is CASSPGSTGITDTQYF. In DNA, the CDR3 is TGCGCCAGCAGCCCAGGAAGCACGGGAATCACAGATACGCAGTATTTT. This sequence joins TRBV5-1 and TRBJ2-3; TRBD2 is a possible D gene (5 bases). CDR1 is SGHRS, CDR2 YFSETQ, per germline. Trimming shortened V by 4 bases and J by 2 bases, and 17 bases separated the two germline ends. The CDR3 is 16 residues long.

The chain recombines TRBV16 with TRBJ2-7; D is ambiguous. Germline CDR1 is KGHSY and CDR2 is FQNENV. The CDR3 spans 16 residues. V lost 0 bases and J lost 0, with 12 bases in between. The CDR3, as DNA: TGTGCCAGCAGCCAATCCGGCAGGCCGGACTCCTACGAGCAGTACTTC. It specifies CASSQSGRPDSYEQYF.

The V and J genes are TRBV30 and TRBJ1-6, with a possible D match to TRBD1 (5 bases). The CDR3 contains 15 residues. Trimming took off 0 bases at V and 9 bases at J, with 15 bases between the two ends. Germline V lookup: CDR1 GTSNPN, CDR2 SVGIG (reference sequence). This chain's CDR3 is CAWSVLIRGSSPLHF. The CDR3 DNA is TGTGCCTGGAGTGTACTAATTAGGGGCAGTTCACCCCTCCACTTT.

This clone appeared once. The rearrangement uses TRBV28 and TRBJ2-1, with 9 bases that match TRBD2. Unmatched junction bases numbered 7, after V lost 3 bases and J lost 7 bases. This CDR3 has 15 residues. Germline CDR1 MDHEN, CDR2 SYDVKM. The CDR3 DNA reads TGTGCCAGCAGTTTCATTTCAGCGGGAGGAAATGAGCAGTTCTTC. This codes for CASSFISAGGNEQFF.

The V call is TRBV19, the J call TRBJ2-7; 7 positions match TRBD1. V shed 4 bases, J shed 0 bases, and the junction held 9 bases outside the gene matches. The CDR3 is made up of 16 amino acids. The germline gives CDR1 LNHDA, CDR2 SQIVND (reference sequence). Written as DNA, the CDR3 is TGTGCCAGTAGTACAGGGGGAAGGGTGAGCTCCTACGAGCAGTACTTC. This encodes CASSTGGRVSSYEQYF.

In this sample, this clone turned up once. V is TRBV4-2 and J is TRBJ1-6; D is possibly TRBD1 (5 bases). The CDR3 contains 18 residues. The V and J ends lost 4 bases and 10 bases respectively, with 26 bases between them. Germline V lookup: CDR1 LGHNA, CDR2 YNFKEQ. Here the CDR3 reads CASSPAPGVRRLGSPLHF. The DNA of the CDR3 is TGTGCCAGCAGCCCCGCCCCGGGGGTCCGGAGATTGGGATCACCCCTCCACTTT.

V is TRBV4-2 and J is TRBJ2-7, with 10 bases aligning to TRBD1. J gave up 2 bases and V 0 bases, and 4 bases lay outside the gene matches. CDR1 is LGHNA and CDR2 is YNFKEQ in the germline V gene. The CDR3 covers 16 residues. The CDR3 coding sequence is TGTGCCAGCAGCCAAGATCCTGGGACAGGGGCCTACGAGCAGTACTTC. It specifies CASSQDPGTGAYEQYF.

The chain has TRBV6-5 and TRBJ2-7; perhaps TRBD1 as D (6 bases). The CDR3 is made up of 15 amino acids. V was cut by 6 bases and J by 7 bases, with 22 bases left in between. In germline, CDR1 is MNHEY, CDR2 SVGAGI. As DNA, the CDR3 is TGTGCCAGCAGGCCGGCGGTGGGGGCCTCTGGTGAGCAGTACTTC. Translating it yields CASRPAVGASGEQYF.

The chain combines TRBV7-3 with TRBJ2-1, with 7 bases that match TRBD2. The germline V gene encodes CDR1 SGHTA and CDR2 FQGTGA. V lost 3 bases to trimming and J lost 9 bases; unmatched junction nucleotides: 11. The CDR3 covers 15 residues. CDR3 in DNA: TGTGCCAGCAGCTTTAGAGAGCGGGAAAGAAGTGAGCAGTTCTTC. Protein product: CASSFRERERSEQFF.

The chain couples TRBV3-1 (or the pseudogene TRBV3-2) to TRBJ1-2; D may be TRBD1 (5 bases). V was pared by 7 bases and J by 0 bases, with 12 bases between. The CDR3 has 14 residues. Germline lookup yields CDR1 LGHDT and CDR2 YNNKEL (reference sequence). The CDR3 spells CASTKGSTNYGYTF. CDR3 nucleotide sequence: TGTGCCAGCACCAAGGGGTCAACTAACTATGGCTACACCTTC.

The J gene is TRBJ1-5, the V gene TRBV28; D gene unclear. Germline V CDR1 and CDR2: MDHEN, SYDVKM. The CDR3 runs 15 residues. V lost 3 bases to trimming and J lost 1 base, with 10 bases between them. The CDR3 DNA is TGTGCCAGCAGTTTTCTAGACCGAAGCAATCAGCCCCAGCATTTT. Translating it yields CASSFLDRSNQPQHF.

This chain links TRBV19 with TRBJ1-2; a weak D match, TRBD1 (6 bases). This CDR3 is built from 13 residues. Trimming left V 7 bases short and J 3 bases short, with 12 bases between. Germline CDR1 reads LNHDA; CDR2 reads SQIVND (reference sequence). Here the CDR3 DNA reads TGTGCCAGTACCCCCCGGACAGACTATGGCTACACCTTC. Residues: CASTPRTDYGYTF.

CDR3 nucleotide sequence: TGCGCCAGCAGCCAAGAGCGACTAGCGGGGTCGAGCTCCTACAATGAGCAGTTCTTC. It translates to CASSQERLAGSSSYNEQFF. The chain combines TRBV4-1 with TRBJ2-1; 11 bases fit TRBD2. Germline trimming cut 0 bases from V and 0 bases from J; bases unmatched to any gene: 7. CDR1 and CDR2 from the germline V gene are MGHRA and YSYEKL. The CDR3 contains 19 residues.

This clone was counted only a few times. The DNA of the CDR3 is TGTGCCAGCAGTACGGGGACTCCACCTAATGCGGATACGCAGTATTTT. This gives the protein CASSTGTPPNADTQYF. The chain couples TRBV28 to TRBJ2-3; D might be TRBD2 (6 bases). V was cut by 5 bases and J by 6 bases, with 21 bases left in between. There are 16 residues in the CDR3. CDR1 is MDHEN and CDR2 is SYDVKM in the germline V gene.

This clone occurred a few times. The chain carries TRBV28 and TRBJ1-2; D might be TRBD1 (6 bases). V gave up 6 bases and J gave up 5 bases, with 16 bases separating them. This CDR3 has 14 amino acids. Germline V gives CDR1 MDHEN, CDR2 SYDVKM. The CDR3 DNA is TGTGCCAGCAGAACCGGGACATCAACTTATGGCTACACCTTC. Translated, it gives CASRTGTSTYGYTF.

J is TRBJ1-2 and V is TRBV30; no clear D gene. The ends were cut back, 2 bases at V and 2 bases at J, with 15 bases in the middle. Germline CDR1 reads GTSNPN; CDR2 reads SVGIG (reference sequence). This CDR3 spans 15 amino acids. The CDR3 region has the DNA TGTGCCTGGAGTTCTCTCAGGCAACTCAACTATGGCTACACCTTC. Translated, it gives CAWSSLRQLNYGYTF.

The chain uses TRBV5-1 and TRBJ2-3; 15 bases agree with TRBD2. CDR3 length: 17 residues. Germline CDR1 is SGHRS and CDR2 is YFSETQ. Germline trimming cut 4 bases from V and 6 bases from J; bases unmatched to any gene: 9. CDR3 sequence: CASSTRTSGREADTQYF. The CDR3 DNA reads as TGCGCCAGCAGCACCCGGACTAGCGGGAGGGAAGCGGATACGCAGTATTTT.

V usage is TRBV11-3 and J usage is TRBJ2-1; 7 bases map to TRBD2. With V trimmed by 3 bases and J by 6 bases, 5 bases remained unmatched. Germline CDR1 reads SGHNT; CDR2 reads YENEEA. This CDR3 spans 14 amino acids. The CDR3, as DNA: TGTGCCAGCAGCTTTTCCGGGAGGATCAATGAGCAGTTCTTC. Encoded protein: CASSFSGRINEQFF.

The J gene is TRBJ2-3, the V gene TRBV9; perhaps TRBD2 as D (7 bases). The germline V gene encodes CDR1 SGDLS and CDR2 YYNGEE. The CDR3 extends over 14 amino acids. V lost 6 bases and J 4 bases, leaving 15 bases between the germline ends. DNA for the CDR3: TGTGCCAGCACCGCCGGGGGGCGGGCAGATACGCAGTATTTT. The encoded protein is CASTAGGRADTQYF.